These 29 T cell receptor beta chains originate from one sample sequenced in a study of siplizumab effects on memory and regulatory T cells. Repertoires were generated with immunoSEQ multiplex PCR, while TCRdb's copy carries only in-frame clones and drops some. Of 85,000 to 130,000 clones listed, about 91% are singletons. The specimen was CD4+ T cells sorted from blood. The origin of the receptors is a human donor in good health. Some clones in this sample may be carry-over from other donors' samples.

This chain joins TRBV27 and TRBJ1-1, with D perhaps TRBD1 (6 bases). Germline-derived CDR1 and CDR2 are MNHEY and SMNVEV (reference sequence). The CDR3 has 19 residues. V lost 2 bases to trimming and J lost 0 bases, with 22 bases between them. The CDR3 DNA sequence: TGTGCCAGCAGTTTAGGGGTACGCCGGGGGCTTCAGATGAACACTGAAGCTTTCTTT. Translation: CASSLGVRRGLQMNTEAFF.

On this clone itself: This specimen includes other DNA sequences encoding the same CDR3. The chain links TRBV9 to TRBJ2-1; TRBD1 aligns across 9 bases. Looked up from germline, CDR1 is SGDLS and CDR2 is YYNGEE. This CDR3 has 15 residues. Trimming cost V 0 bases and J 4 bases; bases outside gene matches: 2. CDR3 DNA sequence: TGTGCCAGCAGCGTAGCAGGACAGGGGTACAATGAGCAGTTCTTC. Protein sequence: CASSVAGQGYNEQFF.

CDR3 amino acids: CASSPFGHRNNEQFF. DNA of the CDR3: TGTGCCAGCAGTCCCTTCGGACACCGAAACAATGAGCAGTTCTTC. This chain uses TRBV25-1 with TRBJ2-1; weak D call: TRBD1 (5 bases). In germline, CDR1 is MGHDK, CDR2 SYGVNS. The CDR3 is made up of 15 amino acids. V dropped 5 bases and J dropped 5 bases, with 16 bases sitting between them.

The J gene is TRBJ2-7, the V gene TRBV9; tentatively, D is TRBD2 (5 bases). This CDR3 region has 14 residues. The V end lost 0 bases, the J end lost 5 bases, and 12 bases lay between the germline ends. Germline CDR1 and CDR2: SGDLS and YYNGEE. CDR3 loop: CASSVAGLGDEQYF. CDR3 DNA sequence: TGTGCCAGCAGCGTAGCTGGGCTCGGGGACGAGCAGTACTTC. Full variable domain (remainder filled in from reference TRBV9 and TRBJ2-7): DSGVTQTPKHLITATGQRVTLRCSPRSGDLSVYWYQQSLDQGLQFLIQYYNGEERAKGNILERFSAQQFPDLHSELNLSSLELGDSALYFCASSVAGLGDEQYFGPGTRLTVT.

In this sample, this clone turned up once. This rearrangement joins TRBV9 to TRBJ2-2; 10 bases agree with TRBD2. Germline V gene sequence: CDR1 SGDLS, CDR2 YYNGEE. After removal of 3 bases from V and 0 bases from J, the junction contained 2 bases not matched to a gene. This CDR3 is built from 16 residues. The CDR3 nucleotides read TGTGCCAGCAGCGAAGCGGGAGGGCCGAACACCGGGGAGCTGTTTTTT. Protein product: CASSEAGGPNTGELFF.

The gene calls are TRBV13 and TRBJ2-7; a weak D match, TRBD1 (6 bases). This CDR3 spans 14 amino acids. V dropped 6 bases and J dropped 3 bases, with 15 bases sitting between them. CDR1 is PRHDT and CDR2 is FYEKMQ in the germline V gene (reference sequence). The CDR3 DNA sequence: TGTGCCAGCAGGGGACGGGACACCTTCTACGAGCAGTACTTC. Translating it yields CASRGRDTFYEQYF. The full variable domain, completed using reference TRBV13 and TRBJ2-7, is AAGVIQSPRHLIKEKRETATLKCYPIPRHDTVYWYQQGPGQDPQFLISFYEKMQSDKGSIPDRFSAQQFSDYHSELNMSSLELGDSALYFCASRGRDTFYEQYFGPGTRLTVT.

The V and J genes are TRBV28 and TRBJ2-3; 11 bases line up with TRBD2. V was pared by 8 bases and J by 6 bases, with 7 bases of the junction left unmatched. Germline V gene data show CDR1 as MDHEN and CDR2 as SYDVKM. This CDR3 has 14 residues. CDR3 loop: CASQTSGAVDTQYF. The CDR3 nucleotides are TGTGCCAGCCAGACTAGCGGGGCCGTTGATACGCAGTATTTT.

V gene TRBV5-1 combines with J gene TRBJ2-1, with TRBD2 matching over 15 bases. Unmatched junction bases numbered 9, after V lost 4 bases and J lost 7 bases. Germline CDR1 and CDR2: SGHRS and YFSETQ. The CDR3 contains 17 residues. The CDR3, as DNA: TGCGCCAGCAGCCTGGGGACTAGCGGGGGGCTAGGGAATGAGCAGTTCTTC. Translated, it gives CASSLGTSGGLGNEQFF.

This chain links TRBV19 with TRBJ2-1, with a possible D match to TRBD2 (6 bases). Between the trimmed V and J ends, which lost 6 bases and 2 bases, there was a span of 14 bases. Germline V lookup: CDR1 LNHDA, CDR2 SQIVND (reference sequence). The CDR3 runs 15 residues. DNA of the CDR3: TGTGCCAGTAGCACGGAGGGAAACACCTACAATGAGCAGTTCTTC. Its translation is CASSTEGNTYNEQFF.

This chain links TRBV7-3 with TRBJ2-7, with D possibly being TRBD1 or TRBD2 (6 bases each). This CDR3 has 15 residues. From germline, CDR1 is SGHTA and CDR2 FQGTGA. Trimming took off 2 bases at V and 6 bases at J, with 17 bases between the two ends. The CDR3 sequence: CASSLLGGASGEQYF. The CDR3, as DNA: TGTGCCAGCAGCTTACTGGGGGGCGCCTCCGGCGAGCAGTACTTC.

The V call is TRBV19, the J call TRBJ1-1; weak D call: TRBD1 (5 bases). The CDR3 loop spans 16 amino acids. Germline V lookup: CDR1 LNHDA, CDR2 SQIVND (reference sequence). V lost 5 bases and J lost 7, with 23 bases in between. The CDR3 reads CASSGRGGAISGEAFF. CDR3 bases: TGTGCCAGTAGTGGGCGGGGAGGGGCGATATCTGGTGAAGCTTTCTTT. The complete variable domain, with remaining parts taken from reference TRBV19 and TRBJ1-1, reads DGGITQSPKYLFRKEGQNVTLSCEQNLNHDAMYWYRQDPGQGLRLIYYSQIVNDFQKGDIAEGYSVSREKKESFPLTVTSAQKNPTAFYLCASSGRGGAISGEAFFGQGTRLTVV.

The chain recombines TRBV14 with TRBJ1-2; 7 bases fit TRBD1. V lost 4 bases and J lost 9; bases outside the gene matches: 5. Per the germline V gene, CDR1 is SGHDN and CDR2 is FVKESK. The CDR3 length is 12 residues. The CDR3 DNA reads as TGTGCCAGCAGCCTATGGACAGGACGCTACACCTTC. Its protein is CASSLWTGRYTF.

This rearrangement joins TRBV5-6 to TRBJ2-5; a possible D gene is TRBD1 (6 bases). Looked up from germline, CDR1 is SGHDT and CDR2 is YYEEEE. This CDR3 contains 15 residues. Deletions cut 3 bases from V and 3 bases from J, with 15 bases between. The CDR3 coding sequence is TGTGCCAGCAGCTCTACAGGGTTTGGTAAAGAGACCCAGTACTTC. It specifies CASSSTGFGKETQYF.

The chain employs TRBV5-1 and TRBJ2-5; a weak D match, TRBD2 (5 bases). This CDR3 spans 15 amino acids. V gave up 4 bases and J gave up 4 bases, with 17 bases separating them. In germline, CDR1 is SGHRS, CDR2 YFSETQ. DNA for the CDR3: TGCGCCAGCAGCCTGGGAGTACTGATACCAGAGACCCAGTACTTC. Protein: CASSLGVLIPETQYF.

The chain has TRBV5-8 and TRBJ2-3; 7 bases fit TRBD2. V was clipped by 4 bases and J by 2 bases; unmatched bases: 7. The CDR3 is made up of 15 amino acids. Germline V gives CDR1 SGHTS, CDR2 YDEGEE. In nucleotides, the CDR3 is TGTGCCAGCAGCCGGCCAGCGGGAATCACAGATACGCAGTATTTT. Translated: CASSRPAGITDTQYF.

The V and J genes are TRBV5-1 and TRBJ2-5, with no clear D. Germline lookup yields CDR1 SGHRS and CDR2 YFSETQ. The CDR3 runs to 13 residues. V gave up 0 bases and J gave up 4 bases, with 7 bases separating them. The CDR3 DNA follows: TGCGCCAGCAGCTTGGCCATTTTAGAGACCCAGTACTTC. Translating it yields CASSLAILETQYF.

CDR3 coding DNA: TGTGCCAGCAGCTTCGCCCTGGGACTAGCGGAAGAGACCCAGTACTTC. It yields the protein CASSFALGLAEETQYF. The chain couples TRBV5-4 to TRBJ2-5, with TRBD2 matching 11 bases. The CDR3 loop spans 16 amino acids. Germline CDR1 reads SGHNT; CDR2 reads YYREEE (reference sequence). V lost 2 bases, J lost 3 bases, and 6 bases stayed unmatched.

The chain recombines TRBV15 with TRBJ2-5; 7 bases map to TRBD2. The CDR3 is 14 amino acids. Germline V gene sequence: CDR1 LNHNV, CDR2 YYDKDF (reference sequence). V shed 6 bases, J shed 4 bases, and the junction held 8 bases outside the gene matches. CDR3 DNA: TGTGCCACCAGTAACATTGGGGGGGTAGAGACCCAGTACTTC. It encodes CATSNIGGVETQYF.

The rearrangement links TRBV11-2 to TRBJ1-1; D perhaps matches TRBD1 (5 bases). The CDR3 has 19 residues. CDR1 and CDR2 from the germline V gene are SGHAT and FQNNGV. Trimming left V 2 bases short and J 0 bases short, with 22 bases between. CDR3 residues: CASSLLSIRQLKMNTEAFF. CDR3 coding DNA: TGTGCCAGCAGCTTACTATCAATAAGACAGCTTAAGATGAACACTGAAGCTTTCTTT.

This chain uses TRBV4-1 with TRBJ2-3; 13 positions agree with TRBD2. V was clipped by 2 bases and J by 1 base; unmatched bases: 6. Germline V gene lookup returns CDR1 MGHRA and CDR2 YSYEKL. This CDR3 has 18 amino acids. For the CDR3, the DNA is TGCGCCAGCAGCCAAAGACTAGCGGGAGGATCGGGCACAGATACGCAGTATTTT. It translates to CASSQRLAGGSGTDTQYF.

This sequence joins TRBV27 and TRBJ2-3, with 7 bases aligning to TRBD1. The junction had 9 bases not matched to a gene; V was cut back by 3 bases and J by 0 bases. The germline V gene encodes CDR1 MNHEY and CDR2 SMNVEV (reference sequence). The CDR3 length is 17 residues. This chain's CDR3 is CASSFEGAGPSTDTQYF. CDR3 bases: TGTGCCAGCAGTTTCGAGGGGGCCGGACCTAGCACAGATACGCAGTATTTT.

In DNA form, the CDR3 reads TGTGCCAGCACTCTACAGGGGAAGCCCTACGAGCAGTACTTC. Translated, it gives CASTLQGKPYEQYF. This chain uses TRBV16 with TRBJ2-7; TRBD1 agrees at 7 bases. The CDR3 consists of 14 residues. J lost 2 bases, V lost 7 bases, and 8 bases had no gene match. Per germline, CDR1 KGHSY and CDR2 FQNENV.

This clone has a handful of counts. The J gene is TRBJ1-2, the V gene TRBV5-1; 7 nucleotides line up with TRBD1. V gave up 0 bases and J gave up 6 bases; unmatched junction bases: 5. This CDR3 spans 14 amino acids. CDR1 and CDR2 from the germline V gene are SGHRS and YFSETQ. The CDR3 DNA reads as TGCGCCAGCAGCTTGGGGGACAGCCTGAATGGCTACACCTTC. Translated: CASSLGDSLNGYTF.

The CDR3 sequence is CASSSTRLNTEAFF. In nucleotides, the CDR3 is TGTGCCAGCAGCTCCACCAGGTTGAACACTGAAGCTTTCTTT. The rearrangement joins TRBV5-4 to TRBJ1-1, with D hard to call. Germline-derived CDR1 and CDR2 are SGHNT and YYREEE (reference sequence). V lost 3 bases to trimming and J lost 0 bases, with 9 bases between them. The CDR3 has 14 amino acids.

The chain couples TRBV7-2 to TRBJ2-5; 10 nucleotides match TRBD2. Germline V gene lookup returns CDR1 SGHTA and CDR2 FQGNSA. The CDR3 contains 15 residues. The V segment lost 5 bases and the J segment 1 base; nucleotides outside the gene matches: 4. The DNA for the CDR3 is TGTGCCAGCAGCGAGCGACTAGCGGGCCAAGAGACCCAGTACTTC. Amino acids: CASSERLAGQETQYF.

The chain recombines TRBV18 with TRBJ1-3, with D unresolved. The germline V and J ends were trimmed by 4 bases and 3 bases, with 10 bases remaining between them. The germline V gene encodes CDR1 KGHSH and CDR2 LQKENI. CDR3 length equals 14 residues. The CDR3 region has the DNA TGTGCCAGCTCACGAGACTCTTTTGGAAACACCATATATTTT. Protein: CASSRDSFGNTIYF.

The CDR3 DNA reads TGTGCCAGCAGCCCCAACGATTGGGGAACGTACACCGGGGAGCTGTTTTTT. This translates into CASSPNDWGTYTGELFF. The V call is TRBV7-9, the J call TRBJ2-2; D is uncertain. The CDR3 is 17 amino acids. Trimming took 5 bases from V and 3 from J, leaving 19 bases between them. Per germline, CDR1 SEHNR and CDR2 FQNEAQ (reference sequence).

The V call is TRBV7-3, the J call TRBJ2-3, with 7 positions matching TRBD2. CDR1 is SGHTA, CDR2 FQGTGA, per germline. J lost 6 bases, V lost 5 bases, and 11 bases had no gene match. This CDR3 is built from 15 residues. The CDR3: CASSLSRRGGDTQYF. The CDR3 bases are TGTGCCAGCAGCCTGTCCCGTCGGGGAGGGGATACGCAGTATTTT.

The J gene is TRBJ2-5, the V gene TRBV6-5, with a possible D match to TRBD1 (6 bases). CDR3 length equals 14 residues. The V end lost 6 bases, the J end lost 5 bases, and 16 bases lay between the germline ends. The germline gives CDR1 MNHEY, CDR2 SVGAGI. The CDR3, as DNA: TGTGCCAGCAGGGCAACAGGGTCCGTGGAGACCCAGTACTTC. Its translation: CASRATGSVETQYF.